Listed below are T cell receptor beta chains from one sample, sequenced in a study of shared clonotypes between healthy human individuals. Assay used: immunoSEQ multiplex PCR; TCRdb lists only in-frame clones, some missing. This sample yields 2 million to 2.5 million clones, of which approximately 96% are seen a single time; approximately 0.13% belongs to the top ten. The source material was naive CD4+ T cells sorted from blood. The receptors were gathered from a man younger than 30 in good health. Both conserved end residues are trimmed from each CDR3. Each record gives: V gene, J gene, CDR3 protein.

v_gene: TRBV10-1; j_gene: TRBJ2-6; CDR3aa: ASSPGSASGANVLT
v_gene: TRBV4-3; j_gene: TRBJ2-1; CDR3aa: ASSQGSGLAGRENEQF
v_gene: TRBV14; j_gene: TRBJ1-2; CDR3aa: ASSQVSGTEYGYT
v_gene: TRBV30; j_gene: TRBJ1-3; CDR3aa: AWSVLRRGSGNTIY
v_gene: TRBV30; j_gene: TRBJ1-6; CDR3aa: AWNPGEGSPLH
v_gene: TRBV5-1; j_gene: TRBJ1-4; CDR3aa: ASSITGSRINEKLF
v_gene: TRBV5-1; j_gene: TRBJ1-1; CDR3aa: ASSLELRGSEAF
v_gene: TRBV6-1; j_gene: TRBJ1-5; CDR3aa: ASSEAGYGQPQH
v_gene: TRBV5-4; j_gene: TRBJ2-2; CDR3aa: ASSLIAGAGTGELF
v_gene: TRBV19; j_gene: TRBJ2-1; CDR3aa: ASSILAGGRSYNEQF
v_gene: TRBV29-1; j_gene: TRBJ2-5; CDR3aa: SVAAWRTQETQY
v_gene: TRBV19; j_gene: TRBJ2-2; CDR3aa: ASSRDRGPGELF